This TCR beta chain was retrieved from a study of cytomegalovirus exposure and HLA in healthy donors. Study-level results: What TCR beta sequences reportedly achieved was accurate prediction of HLA-A and HLA-B alleles in most subjects. It was likely that a cluster of highly shared sequence variants was a sequencing artifact.

As for this clone: Its antigen is as yet unknown.

The germline V gene encodes CDR1 LNHDA and CDR2 SQIVND (reference sequence). The CDR3 contains 14 residues. Trimming took 3 bases from V and 3 from J, leaving 10 bases between them. The PCR made use of 60 Vbeta and 13 Jbeta primers. Clones were read by immunoSEQ multiplex PCR, and TCRdb kept only the in-frame ones, dropping some. The table lists fewer than 130,000 clones, 80% to 85% of them singletons, with about 3.2% in the top ten. The chain carries TRBV19 and TRBJ2-3, with D possibly matching TRBD2 (6 bases). Specimen: PBMCs. The TCR sequence derives from an older woman in good health and CMV-seropositive. The CDR3 sequence is CASSIDGGTDTQYF. The DNA for the CDR3 is TGTGCCAGTAGTATCGACGGGGGTACAGATACGCAGTATTTT.